The 15 T cell receptor beta chains below come from one sample, sequenced in a study of Tregs in tolerant kidney transplant recipients. Sequenced by immunoSEQ multiplex PCR; TCRdb stores in-frame clones only, minus some. The table records some 71,000 clones, roughly 89% of them present only once. The starting material was CD4+ T cells from blood, obtained before the transplant. Receptor source: a human donor who received a combined kidney and bone marrow transplant.

This clone is medium-sized in the sample. The chain has TRBV19 and TRBJ1-5; 11 positions agree with TRBD1. This CDR3 contains 19 residues. Germline assignment: CDR1 LNHDA and CDR2 SQIVND (reference sequence). Germline trimming cut 3 bases from V and 0 bases from J; bases unmatched to any gene: 10. CDR3 nucleotides: TGTGCCAGTAGTATGGCACTGGGACAGGGGGGCGGTAGCAATCAGCCCCAGCATTTT. Translated, it gives CASSMALGQGGGSNQPQHF.

The chain joins TRBV7-2 to TRBJ1-2; D gene ambiguous. The CDR3 loop spans 14 amino acids. Germline-derived CDR1 and CDR2 are SGHTA and FQGNSA. V lost 5 bases and J lost 2, with 12 bases in between. CDR3 DNA sequence: TGTGCCAGCAGCCTTGCCGACGGGAACTATGGCTACACCTTC. It translates to CASSLADGNYGYTF.

The J gene is TRBJ2-7, the V gene TRBV5-1; D unresolved. Germline V gene sequence: CDR1 SGHRS, CDR2 YFSETQ. Trimming cost V 0 bases and J 0 bases, with 10 bases left between them. This CDR3 is built from 15 residues. The CDR3 sequence is CASSLETRNSYEQYF. In DNA, the CDR3 is TGCGCCAGCAGCTTGGAGACGCGGAACTCCTACGAGCAGTACTTC.

This clone is a singleton in its sample. The rearrangement links TRBV28 to TRBJ2-5, with 7 bases identical to TRBD1. Germline lookup yields CDR1 MDHEN and CDR2 SYDVKM. The trim removed 5 bases at V and 7 bases at J, leaving 1 base unmatched. The CDR3 is 11 residues long. Here the CDR3 reads CASSRDRTQYF. The CDR3, as DNA: TGTGCCAGCAGTCGGGACAGGACCCAGTACTTC.

This chain links TRBV27 with TRBJ2-7; 8 bases map to TRBD2. Germline CDR1 and CDR2: MNHEY and SMNVEV (reference sequence). This CDR3 has 14 residues. With V trimmed by 3 bases and J by 9 bases, 10 bases remained unmatched. This CDR3 is CASSFAPGGGWQYF. The CDR3 DNA reads TGTGCCAGCAGTTTTGCTCCGGGGGGGGGTTGGCAGTACTTC.

The J gene is TRBJ2-7, the V gene TRBV6-5, with 7 bases matching TRBD2. Germline CDR1 and CDR2: MNHEY and SVGAGI. The trim removed 10 bases at V and 0 bases at J, leaving 6 bases unmatched. The CDR3 loop spans 13 amino acids. Here the CDR3 DNA reads TGTGCCATTGGGGAGGGCAACTCCTACGAGCAGTACTTC. This translates into CAIGEGNSYEQYF.

V and J are TRBV29-1 and TRBJ1-2, with D possibly matching TRBD1 (6 bases). Per germline, CDR1 SQVTM and CDR2 ANQGSEA. V was shortened by 6 bases and J by 2 bases, with 13 bases between the two germline ends. This CDR3 contains 13 residues. DNA for the CDR3: TGCAGCGTCCAGACAGGACTGAACTATGGCTACACCTTC. It translates to CSVQTGLNYGYTF.

V is TRBV5-1 and J is TRBJ2-3; perhaps TRBD1 as D (6 bases). The CDR3 consists of 11 residues. Germline CDR1 reads SGHRS; CDR2 reads YFSETQ. V was clipped by 1 base and J by 12 bases, with 9 bases between them. The chain's CDR3 is CASSLLDRQYF. The CDR3 DNA reads TGCGCCAGCAGCTTGTTGGACAGACAGTATTTT.

The chain is built from TRBV19 and TRBJ1-1, with D perhaps TRBD1 (5 bases). Germline loops: CDR1 LNHDA, CDR2 SQIVND (reference sequence). This CDR3 region has 16 residues. The V gene lost 7 bases and the J gene lost 0 bases, with 18 bases spanning the gap. In DNA, the CDR3 is TGTGCCAGTACGGGGGGGACCAGGAGGATGAACACTGAAGCTTTCTTT. It is translated as CASTGGTRRMNTEAFF.

This chain joins TRBV7-3 and TRBJ1-2; 8 bases fit TRBD1. Germline assignment: CDR1 SGHTA and CDR2 FQGTGA. J lost 7 bases, V lost 0 bases, and 7 bases had no gene match. The CDR3 totals 15 residues. The CDR3 loop reads CASSLTGETGVGYTF. The CDR3 nucleotides are TGTGCCAGCAGCTTAACGGGGGAGACAGGGGTTGGCTACACCTTC. Full variable domain (remainder filled in from reference TRBV7-3 and TRBJ1-2): GAGVSQTPSNKVTEKGKYVELRCDPISGHTALYWYRQSLGQGPEFLIYFQGTGAADDSGLPNDRFFAVRPEGSVSTLKIQRTERGDSAVYLCASSLTGETGVGYTFGSGTRLTVV.

The V gene is TRBV5-1, the J gene TRBJ2-5, with D perhaps TRBD2 (6 bases). Germline CDR1 SGHRS, CDR2 YFSETQ. The CDR3 spans 14 residues. V lost 4 bases and J lost 4, with 14 bases in between. CDR3: CASSRNGGGETQYF. The DNA for the CDR3 is TGCGCCAGCAGCCGCAACGGGGGAGGAGAGACCCAGTACTTC.

This sequence joins TRBV5-1 and TRBJ2-3, with D maybe TRBD1 (6 bases). CDR1 is SGHRS, CDR2 YFSETQ, per germline. CDR3 length: 16 residues. The V end lost 10 bases, the J end lost 3 bases, and 24 bases lay between the germline ends. The CDR3 region has the DNA TGCGCCTCCAGCAGGCCGGGGACAAGCAAAACAGATACGCAGTATTTT. It specifies CASSRPGTSKTDTQYF.

CDR3 sequence: CASSLRRGNQPQHF. Written as DNA, the CDR3 is TGTGCCAGCAGTTTACGCAGGGGTAATCAGCCCCAGCATTTT. The chain is built from TRBV28 and TRBJ1-5, with D possibly matching TRBD1 (6 bases). The germline V and J ends were trimmed by 2 bases and 4 bases, with 9 bases remaining between them. Germline V CDR1 and CDR2: MDHEN, SYDVKM. This CDR3 contains 14 residues.

The rearrangement uses TRBV7-9 and TRBJ2-2; a weak D match, TRBD2 (5 bases). The CDR3 is 14 residues long. V lost 1 base, J lost 3 bases, and 6 bases lay in between. Germline assignment: CDR1 SEHNR and CDR2 FQNEAQ (reference sequence). The CDR3 nucleotides are TGTGCCAGCAGCTTAGGAGGGTACACCGGGGAGCTGTTTTTT. Protein product: CASSLGGYTGELFF.

The genes are TRBV9 and TRBJ2-2; the D is unclear. The germline CDR1 and CDR2 sequences are SGDLS and YYNGEE. The CDR3 sequence is 14 residues long. V lost 0 bases to trimming and J lost 3 bases, with 6 bases between them. CDR3 DNA sequence: TGTGCCAGCAGCGTAGTACTGGACACCGGGGAGCTGTTTTTT. Translation: CASSVVLDTGELFF. The whole variable domain, filled in from reference TRBV9 and TRBJ2-2, reads DSGVTQTPKHLITATGQRVTLRCSPRSGDLSVYWYQQSLDQGLQFLIQYYNGEERAKGNILERFSAQQFPDLHSELNLSSLELGDSALYFCASSVVLDTGELFFGEGSRLTVL.